The next 6 T cell receptor beta chains were all read from a single sample in a study of CD8+ T cells in alopecia areata (dated by TCRdb to the late 2010s). The sample's treatment or condition, from its label and the paper: oral pan-JAK inhibitor, 5-10 mg twice daily. Library preparation used the immunoSEQ multiplex PCR assay. RNA was extracted from all samples and reverse transcribed into cDNA as template for TCR sequencing. Here the immuneACCESS table is served through TCRdb, limited to in-frame sequences with V and J called. Missing clones are a known gap in these copies; in checked studies unresolved V genes cover under half, and the rest lacks a known reason. For this sample the table gives some 170,000 clones, of which about 61% were detected only once. The biggest ten clones account for 16% of the sample. The sequencing here drew on CD4+ T cells sorted from blood, taken at approximately week 60, from a patient treated with tofacitinib. The origin of the receptors is a human donor with alopecia areata.

The V and J genes are TRBV6-5 and TRBJ2-5; 8 nucleotides line up with TRBD1. CDR1 is MNHEY, CDR2 SVGAGI, per germline. V lost 4 bases, J lost 4 bases, and 8 bases stayed unmatched. CDR3 size: 15 residues. This CDR3 reads CASSSPGGAGETQYF. The CDR3 DNA sequence: TGTGCCAGCAGTTCCCCAGGGGGCGCGGGAGAGACCCAGTACTTC.

Only a few counts were recorded for this clone. The chain links TRBV23-1 to TRBJ2-1; D unresolved. TRBV23-1 is known as an ORF, though its function is uncertain. Trimming cost V 6 bases and J 8 bases, with 11 bases left between them. There are 12 residues in the CDR3. The CDR3 DNA reads TGCGCCAGCAGCGTCAACAGAGATGAGCAGTTCTTC. Protein: CASSVNRDEQFF.

The gene calls are TRBV5-1 and TRBJ2-7, with a weak D call TRBD1 (6 bases). V was shortened by 3 bases and J by 2 bases, with 12 bases between the two germline ends. Germline CDR1 SGHRS, CDR2 YFSETQ. The CDR3 runs 14 residues. The CDR3 is CASSWRTDPYEQYF. CDR3 DNA sequence: TGCGCCAGCAGCTGGAGGACAGACCCCTACGAGCAGTACTTC.

The chain recombines TRBV29-1 with TRBJ2-5; D is tentatively TRBD1 or TRBD2 (5 bases each). Looked up from germline, CDR1 is SQVTM and CDR2 is ANQGSEA. Trimming stripped 4 bases from V and 2 bases from J, with 14 bases between. This CDR3 region has 14 residues. The CDR3 DNA sequence: TGCAGCGTTGGGGGGAAACTACTTCAAGAGACCCAGTACTTC. This codes for CSVGGKLLQETQYF.

This chain joins TRBV18 and TRBJ1-3; D is unresolved. The CDR3 is made up of 16 amino acids. V was cut by 3 bases and J by 1 base, with 13 bases left in between. The germline gives CDR1 KGHSH, CDR2 LQKENI. In DNA, the CDR3 is TGTGCCAGCTCACCGACGTACCAAGGTTCTGGAAACACCATATATTTT. It codes for CASSPTYQGSGNTIYF.

The sample holds one count of this clone. The rearrangement joins TRBV25-1 to TRBJ2-5; D is uncertain. CDR3 length equals 13 residues. V was clipped by 4 bases and J by 1 base, with 7 bases between them. Germline CDR1 is MGHDK and CDR2 is SYGVNS. CDR3: CASSGQAQETQYF. The CDR3 nucleotides read TGTGCCAGCAGTGGGCAGGCCCAAGAGACCCAGTACTTC. Drawing the rest from reference TRBV25-1 and TRBJ2-5, the complete variable domain is EADIYQTPRYLVIGTGKKITLECSQTMGHDKMYWYQQDPGMELHLIHYSYGVNSTEKGDLSSESTVSRIRTEHFPLTLESARPSHTSQYLCASSGQAQETQYFGPGTRLLVL.